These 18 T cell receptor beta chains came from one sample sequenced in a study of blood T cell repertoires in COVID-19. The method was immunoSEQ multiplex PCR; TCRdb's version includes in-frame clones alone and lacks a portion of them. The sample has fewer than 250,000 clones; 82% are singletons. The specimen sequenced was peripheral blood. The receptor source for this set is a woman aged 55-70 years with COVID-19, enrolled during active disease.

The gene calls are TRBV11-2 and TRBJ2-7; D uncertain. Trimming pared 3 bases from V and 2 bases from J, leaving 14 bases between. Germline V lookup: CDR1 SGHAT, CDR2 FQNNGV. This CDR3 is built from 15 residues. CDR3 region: CASSFGFSLTYEQYF. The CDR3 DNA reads TGTGCCAGCAGCTTCGGGTTCTCACTAACCTACGAGCAGTACTTC.

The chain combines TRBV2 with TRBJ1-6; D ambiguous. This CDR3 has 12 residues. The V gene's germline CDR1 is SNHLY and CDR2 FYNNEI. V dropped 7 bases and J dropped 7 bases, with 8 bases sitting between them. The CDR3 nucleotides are TGTGCCAGCAATTTCGGGAATTCACCCCTCCACTTT. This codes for CASNFGNSPLHF.

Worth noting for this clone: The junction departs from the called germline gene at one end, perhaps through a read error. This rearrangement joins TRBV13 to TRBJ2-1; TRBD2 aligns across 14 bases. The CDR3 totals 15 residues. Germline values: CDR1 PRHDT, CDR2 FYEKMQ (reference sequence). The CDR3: CASSLGTSGRREQFF. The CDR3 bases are TGTGCCAGCAGCCTAGGGACTAGCGGGAGAAGGGAGCAGTTCTTC.

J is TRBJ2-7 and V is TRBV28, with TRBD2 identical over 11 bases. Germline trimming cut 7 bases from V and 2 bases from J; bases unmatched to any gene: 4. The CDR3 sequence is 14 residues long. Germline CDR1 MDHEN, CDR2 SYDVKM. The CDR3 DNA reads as TGTGCCAGCATCGAGACTAGCGGGACCTACGAGCAGTACTTC. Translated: CASIETSGTYEQYF.

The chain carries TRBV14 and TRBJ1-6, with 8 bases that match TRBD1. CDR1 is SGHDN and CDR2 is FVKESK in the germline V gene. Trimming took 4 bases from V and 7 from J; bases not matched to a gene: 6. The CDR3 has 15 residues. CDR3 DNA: TGTGCCAGCAGCCCGTCTTACAGGGGGAATTCACCCCTCCACTTT. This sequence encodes CASSPSYRGNSPLHF.

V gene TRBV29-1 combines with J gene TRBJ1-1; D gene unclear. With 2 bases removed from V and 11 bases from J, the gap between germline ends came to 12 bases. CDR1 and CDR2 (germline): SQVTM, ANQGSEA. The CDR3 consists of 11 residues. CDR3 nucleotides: TGCAGCGTTGAAAAAGGTGGGGAGGCTTTCTTT. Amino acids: CSVEKGGEAFF.

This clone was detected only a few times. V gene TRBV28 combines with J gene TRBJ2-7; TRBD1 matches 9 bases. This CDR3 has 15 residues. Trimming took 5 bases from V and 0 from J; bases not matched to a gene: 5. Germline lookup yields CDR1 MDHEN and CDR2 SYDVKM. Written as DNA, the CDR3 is TGTGCCAGCAGTGGAGGGGACAGGGTCTCCTACGAGCAGTACGTC. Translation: CASSGGDRVSYEQYV.

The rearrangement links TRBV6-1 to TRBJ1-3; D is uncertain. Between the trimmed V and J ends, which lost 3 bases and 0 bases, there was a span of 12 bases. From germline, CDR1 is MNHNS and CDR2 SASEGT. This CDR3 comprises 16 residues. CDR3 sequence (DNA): TGTGCCAGCAGTGAGTTGACAAAGAGCTCTGGAAACACCATATATTTT. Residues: CASSELTKSSGNTIYF.

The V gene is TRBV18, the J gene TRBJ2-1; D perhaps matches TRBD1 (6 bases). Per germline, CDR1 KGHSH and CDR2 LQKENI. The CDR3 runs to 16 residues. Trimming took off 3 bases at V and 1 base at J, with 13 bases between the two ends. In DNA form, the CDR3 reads TGTGCCAGCTCACCTTTGATGGGACAATCCTACAATGAGCAGTTCTTC. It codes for CASSPLMGQSYNEQFF.

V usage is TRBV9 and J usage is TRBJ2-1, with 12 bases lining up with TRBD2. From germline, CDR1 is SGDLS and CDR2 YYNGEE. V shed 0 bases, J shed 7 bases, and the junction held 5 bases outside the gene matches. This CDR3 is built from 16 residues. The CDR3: CASSVVALAGGNEQFF. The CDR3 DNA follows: TGTGCCAGCAGCGTAGTGGCACTAGCGGGGGGAAATGAGCAGTTCTTC.

The CDR3 coding sequence is TGTGCCAGCACTTGGCCTTCCATGATCCCAGATACGCAGTATTTT. Translating gives CASTWPSMIPDTQYF. The gene calls are TRBV6-5 and TRBJ2-3; D not resolved. This CDR3 is built from 15 residues. Trimming took 7 bases from V and 4 from J, leaving 18 bases between them. Germline CDR1 reads MNHEY; CDR2 reads SVGAGI.

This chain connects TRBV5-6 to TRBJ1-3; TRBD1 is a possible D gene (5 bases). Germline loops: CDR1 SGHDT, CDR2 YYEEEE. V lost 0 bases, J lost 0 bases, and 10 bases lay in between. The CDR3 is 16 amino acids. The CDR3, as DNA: TGTGCCAGCAGCTTGGTAGGGGCCGGCTCTGGAAACACCATATATTTT. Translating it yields CASSLVGAGSGNTIYF.

The CDR3 here is CASSRDTSYEQYV. As DNA, the CDR3 is TGTGCCAGCAGCCGAGACACCTCCTACGAGCAGTACGTC. The chain joins TRBV7-9 to TRBJ2-7, with no clear D. The CDR3 totals 13 residues. V lost 5 bases and J lost 0, with 8 bases in between. CDR1 and CDR2 (germline): SEHNR, FQNEAQ (reference sequence).

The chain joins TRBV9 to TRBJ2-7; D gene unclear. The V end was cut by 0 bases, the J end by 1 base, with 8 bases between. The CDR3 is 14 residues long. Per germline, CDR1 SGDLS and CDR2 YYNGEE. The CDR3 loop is CASSVAVASYEQYF. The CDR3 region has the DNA TGTGCCAGCAGCGTAGCGGTCGCATCCTACGAGCAGTACTTC.

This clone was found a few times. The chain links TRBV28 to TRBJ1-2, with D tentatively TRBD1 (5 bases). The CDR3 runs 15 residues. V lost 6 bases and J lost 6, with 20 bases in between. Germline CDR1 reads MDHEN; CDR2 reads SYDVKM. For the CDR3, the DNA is TGTGCCAGCAGAACCACAACAGGACGTTTGGATGGCTACACCTTC. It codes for CASRTTTGRLDGYTF.

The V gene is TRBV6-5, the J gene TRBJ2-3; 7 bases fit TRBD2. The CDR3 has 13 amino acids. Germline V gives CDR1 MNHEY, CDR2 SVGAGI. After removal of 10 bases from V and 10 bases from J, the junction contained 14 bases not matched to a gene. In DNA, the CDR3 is TGTGCCACACGCCGGGACTATTCTGGACCGCAGTATTTT. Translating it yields CATRRDYSGPQYF.

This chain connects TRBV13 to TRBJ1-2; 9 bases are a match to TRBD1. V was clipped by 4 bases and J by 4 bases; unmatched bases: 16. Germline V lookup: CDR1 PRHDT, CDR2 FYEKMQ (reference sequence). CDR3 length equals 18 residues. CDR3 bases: TGTGCCAGCAGCTATCGGGAGTTACAGGGGGCTAGCGTCTATGGCTACACCTTC. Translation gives CASSYRELQGASVYGYTF.

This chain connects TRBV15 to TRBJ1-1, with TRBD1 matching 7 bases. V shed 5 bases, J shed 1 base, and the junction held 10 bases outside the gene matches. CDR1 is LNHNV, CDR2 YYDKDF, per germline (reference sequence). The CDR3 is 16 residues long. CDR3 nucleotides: TGTGCCACCAGCCGGGACAGCCAAGTCGGGAACACTGAAGCTTTCTTT. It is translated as CATSRDSQVGNTEAFF. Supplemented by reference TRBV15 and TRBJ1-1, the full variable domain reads DAMVIQNPRYQVTQFGKPVTLSCSQTLNHNVMYWYQQKSSQAPKLLFHYYDKDFNNEADTPDNFQSRRPNTSFCFLDIRSPGLGDTAMYLCATSRDSQVGNTEAFFGQGTRLTVV.